This record covers a single T cell receptor (beta chain). TCRdb keeps only in-frame clones here, not all; method: immunoSEQ multiplex PCR. The table shows 17,000 or so clones, with about 80% occurring only once. This sample is drawn from a study of blood T cell repertoires in COVID-19. This CDR3 is 17 amino acids long. Germline CDR1 is WNHNN and CDR2 is SYGVQD (reference sequence). J lost 5 bases, V lost 4 bases, and 12 bases had no gene match. This chain joins TRBV10-1 and TRBJ2-2, with 8 bases that match TRBD2. This TCR was recovered from a man between 60 and 75 years old with active or convalescent COVID-19. Material: peripheral blood. The CDR3 here is CASSAILAAKGTGELFF. CDR3 bases: TGCGCCAGCAGTGCGATACTAGCGGCGAAAGGTACCGGGGAGCTGTTTTTT.